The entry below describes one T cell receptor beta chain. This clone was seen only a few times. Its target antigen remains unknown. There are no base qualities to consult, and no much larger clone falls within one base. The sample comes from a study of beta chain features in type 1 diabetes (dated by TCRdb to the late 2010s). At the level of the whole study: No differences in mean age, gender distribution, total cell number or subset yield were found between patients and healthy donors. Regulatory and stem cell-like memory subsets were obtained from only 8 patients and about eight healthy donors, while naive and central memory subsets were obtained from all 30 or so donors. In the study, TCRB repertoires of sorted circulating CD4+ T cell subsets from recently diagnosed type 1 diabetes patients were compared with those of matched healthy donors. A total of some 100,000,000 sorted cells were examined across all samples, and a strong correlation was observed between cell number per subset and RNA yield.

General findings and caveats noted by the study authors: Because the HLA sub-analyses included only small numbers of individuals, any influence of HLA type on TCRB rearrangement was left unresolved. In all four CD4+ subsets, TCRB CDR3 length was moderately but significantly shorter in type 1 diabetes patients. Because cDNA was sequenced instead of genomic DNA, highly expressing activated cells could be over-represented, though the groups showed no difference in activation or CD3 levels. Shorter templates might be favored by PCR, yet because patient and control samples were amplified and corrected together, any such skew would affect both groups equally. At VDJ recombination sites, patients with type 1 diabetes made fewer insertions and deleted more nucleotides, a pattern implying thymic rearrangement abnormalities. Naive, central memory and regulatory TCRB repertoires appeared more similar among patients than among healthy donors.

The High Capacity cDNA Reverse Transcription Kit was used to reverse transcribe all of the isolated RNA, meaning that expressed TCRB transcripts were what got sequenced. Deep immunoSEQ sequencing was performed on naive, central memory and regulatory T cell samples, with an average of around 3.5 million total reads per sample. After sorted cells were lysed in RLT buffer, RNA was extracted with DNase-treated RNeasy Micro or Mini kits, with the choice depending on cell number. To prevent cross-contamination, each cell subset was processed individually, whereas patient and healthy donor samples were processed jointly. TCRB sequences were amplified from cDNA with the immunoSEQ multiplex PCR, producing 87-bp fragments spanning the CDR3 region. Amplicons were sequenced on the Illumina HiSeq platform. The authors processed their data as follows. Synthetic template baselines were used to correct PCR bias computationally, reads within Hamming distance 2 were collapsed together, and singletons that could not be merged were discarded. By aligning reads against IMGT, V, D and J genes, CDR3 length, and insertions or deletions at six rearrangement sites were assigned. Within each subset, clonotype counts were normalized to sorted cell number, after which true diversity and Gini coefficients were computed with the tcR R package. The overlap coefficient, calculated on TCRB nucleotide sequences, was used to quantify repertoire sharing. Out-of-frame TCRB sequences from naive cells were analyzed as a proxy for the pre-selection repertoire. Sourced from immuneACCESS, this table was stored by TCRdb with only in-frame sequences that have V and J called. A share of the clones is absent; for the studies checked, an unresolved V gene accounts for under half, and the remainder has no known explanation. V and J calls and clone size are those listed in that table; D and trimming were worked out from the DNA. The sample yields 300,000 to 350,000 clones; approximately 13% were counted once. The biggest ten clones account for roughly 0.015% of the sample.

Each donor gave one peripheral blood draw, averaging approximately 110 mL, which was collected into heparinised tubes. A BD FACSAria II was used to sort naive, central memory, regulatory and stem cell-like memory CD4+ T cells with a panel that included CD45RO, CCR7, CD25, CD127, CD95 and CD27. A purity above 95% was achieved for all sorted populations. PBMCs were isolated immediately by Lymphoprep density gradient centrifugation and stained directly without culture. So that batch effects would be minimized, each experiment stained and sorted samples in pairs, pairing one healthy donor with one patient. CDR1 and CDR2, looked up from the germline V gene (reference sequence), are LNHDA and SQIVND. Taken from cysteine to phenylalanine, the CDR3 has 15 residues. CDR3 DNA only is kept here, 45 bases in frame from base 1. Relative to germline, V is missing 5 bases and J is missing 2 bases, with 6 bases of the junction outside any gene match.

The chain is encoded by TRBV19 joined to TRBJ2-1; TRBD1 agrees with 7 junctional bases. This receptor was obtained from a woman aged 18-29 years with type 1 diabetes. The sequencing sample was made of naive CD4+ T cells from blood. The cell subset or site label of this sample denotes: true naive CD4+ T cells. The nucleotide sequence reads TGTGCCAGTAGTTCTCCCGGGACAGCCTACAATGAGCAGTTCTTC. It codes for CASSSPGTAYNEQFF.